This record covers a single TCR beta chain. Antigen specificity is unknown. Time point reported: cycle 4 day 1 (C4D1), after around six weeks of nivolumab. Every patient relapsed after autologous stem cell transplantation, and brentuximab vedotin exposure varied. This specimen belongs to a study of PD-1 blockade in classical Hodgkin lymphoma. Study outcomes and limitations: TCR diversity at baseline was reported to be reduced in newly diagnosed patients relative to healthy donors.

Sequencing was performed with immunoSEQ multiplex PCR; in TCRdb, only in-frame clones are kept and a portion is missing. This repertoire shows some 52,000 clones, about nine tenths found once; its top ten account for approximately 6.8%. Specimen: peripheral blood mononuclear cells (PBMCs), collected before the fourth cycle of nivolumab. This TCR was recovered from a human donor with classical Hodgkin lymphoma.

CDR3 protein: CASSRQGPTF. In DNA, the CDR3 is TGTGCCAGCAGCCGTCAGGGGCCCACCTTC. V is TRBV7-9 and J is TRBJ1-2; possible D gene TRBD1, 6 bases. V was clipped by 5 bases and J by 13 bases, with 11 bases between them. Germline CDR1 is SEHNR and CDR2 is FQNEAQ (reference sequence). The length of the CDR3 is 10 residues.